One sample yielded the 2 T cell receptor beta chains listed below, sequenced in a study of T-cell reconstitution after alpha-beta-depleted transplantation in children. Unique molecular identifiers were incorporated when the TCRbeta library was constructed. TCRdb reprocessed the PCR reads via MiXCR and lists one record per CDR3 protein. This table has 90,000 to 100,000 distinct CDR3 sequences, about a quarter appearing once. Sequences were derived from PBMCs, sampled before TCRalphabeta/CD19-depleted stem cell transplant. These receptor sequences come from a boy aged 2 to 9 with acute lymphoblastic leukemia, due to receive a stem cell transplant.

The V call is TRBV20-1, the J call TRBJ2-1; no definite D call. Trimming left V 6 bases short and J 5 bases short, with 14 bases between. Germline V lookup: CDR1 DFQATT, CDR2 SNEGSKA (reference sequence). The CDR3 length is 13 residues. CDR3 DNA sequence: TGCAGTGCCAAAAACCCCCGGGACAATGAGCAGTTCTTC. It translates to CSAKNPRDNEQFF.

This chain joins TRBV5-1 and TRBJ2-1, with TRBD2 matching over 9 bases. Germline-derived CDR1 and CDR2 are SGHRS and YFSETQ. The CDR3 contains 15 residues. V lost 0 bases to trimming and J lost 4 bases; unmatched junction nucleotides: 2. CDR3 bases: TGCGCCAGCAGCTTGGCAGCGGGAGGTTACAATGAGCAGTTCTTC. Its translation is CASSLAAGGYNEQFF.